One T cell receptor beta chain is described in this entry. The study ran its PCR with 60 Vbeta and 13 Jbeta primers. Profiled with immunoSEQ multiplex PCR; TCRdb holds only in-frame clones, not every one. Its table records about 110,000 clones. The data were taken from a study of cytomegalovirus exposure and HLA in healthy donors. The sample was PBMCs. The origin of this receptor is a man younger than 45 in good health and CMV-seronegative.

The CDR3 spells CASNRQGADYGYTF. The CDR3 DNA reads TGCGCCAGCAACCGACAGGGGGCCGACTATGGCTACACCTTC. The chain joins TRBV5-1 to TRBJ1-2; 10 nucleotides align to TRBD1. The length of the CDR3 is 14 residues. V lost 6 bases to trimming and J lost 3 bases; unmatched junction nucleotides: 5. Per the germline V gene, CDR1 is SGHRS and CDR2 is YFSETQ.